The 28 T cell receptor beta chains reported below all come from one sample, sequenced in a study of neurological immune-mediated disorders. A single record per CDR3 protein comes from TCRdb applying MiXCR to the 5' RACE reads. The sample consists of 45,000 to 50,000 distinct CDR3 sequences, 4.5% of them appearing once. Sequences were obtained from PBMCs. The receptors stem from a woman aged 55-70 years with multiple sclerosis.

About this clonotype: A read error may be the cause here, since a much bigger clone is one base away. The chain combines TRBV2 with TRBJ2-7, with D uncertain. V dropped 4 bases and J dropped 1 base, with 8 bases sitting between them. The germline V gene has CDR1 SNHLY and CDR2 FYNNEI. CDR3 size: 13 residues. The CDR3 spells CASSGEISYEQYF. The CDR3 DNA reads TGTGCCAGCAGTGGGGAAATTTCCTACGAGCAGTACTTC.

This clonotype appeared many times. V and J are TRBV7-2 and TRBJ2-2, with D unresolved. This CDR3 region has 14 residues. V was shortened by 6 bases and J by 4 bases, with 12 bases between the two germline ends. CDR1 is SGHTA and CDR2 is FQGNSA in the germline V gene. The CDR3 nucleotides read TGTGCCAGCAGTTCATTGGTGGGCACCGGGGAGCTGTTTTTT. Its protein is CASSSLVGTGELFF.

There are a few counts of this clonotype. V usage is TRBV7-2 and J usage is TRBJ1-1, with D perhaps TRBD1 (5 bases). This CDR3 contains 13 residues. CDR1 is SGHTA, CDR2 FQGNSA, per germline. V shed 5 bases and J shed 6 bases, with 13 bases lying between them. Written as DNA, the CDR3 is TGTGCCAGCAGCCTATTGATAGGGGCTGAAGCTTTCTTT. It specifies CASSLLIGAEAFF. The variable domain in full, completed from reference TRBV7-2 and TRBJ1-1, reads GAGVSQSPSNKVTEKGKDVELRCDPISGHTALYWYRQSLGQGLEFLIYFQGNSAPDKSGLPSDRFSAERTGGSVSTLTIQRTQQEDSAVYLCASSLLIGAEAFFGQGTRLTVV.

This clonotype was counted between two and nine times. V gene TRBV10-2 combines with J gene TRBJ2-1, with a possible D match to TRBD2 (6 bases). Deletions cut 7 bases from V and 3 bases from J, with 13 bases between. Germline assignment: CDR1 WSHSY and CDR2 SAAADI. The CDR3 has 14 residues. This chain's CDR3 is CASTSAGYYNEQFF. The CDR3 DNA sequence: TGCGCCAGCACGTCGGCGGGATACTACAATGAGCAGTTCTTC.

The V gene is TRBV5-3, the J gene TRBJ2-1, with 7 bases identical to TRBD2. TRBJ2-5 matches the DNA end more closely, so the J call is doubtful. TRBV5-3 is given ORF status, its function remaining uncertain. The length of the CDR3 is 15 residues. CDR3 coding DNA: TGTGCCAGAAGCGGATCTTGGGGGGGCCAAGAGACCCAGTACTTC. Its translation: CARSGSWGGQETQYF.

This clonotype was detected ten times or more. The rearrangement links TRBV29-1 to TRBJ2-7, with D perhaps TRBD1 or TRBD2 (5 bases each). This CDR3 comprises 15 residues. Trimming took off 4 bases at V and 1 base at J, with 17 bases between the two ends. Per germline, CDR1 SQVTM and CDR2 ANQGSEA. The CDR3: CSVVQHRDGSYEQYV. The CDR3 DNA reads TGCAGCGTTGTCCAACACCGGGACGGATCCTACGAGCAGTACGTC.

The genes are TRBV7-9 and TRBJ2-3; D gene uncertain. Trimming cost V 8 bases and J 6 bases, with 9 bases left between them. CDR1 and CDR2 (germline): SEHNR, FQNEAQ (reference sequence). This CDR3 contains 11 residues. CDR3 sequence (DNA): TGTGCCAGCCTGTCCAAGGATACGCAGTATTTT. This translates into CASLSKDTQYF.

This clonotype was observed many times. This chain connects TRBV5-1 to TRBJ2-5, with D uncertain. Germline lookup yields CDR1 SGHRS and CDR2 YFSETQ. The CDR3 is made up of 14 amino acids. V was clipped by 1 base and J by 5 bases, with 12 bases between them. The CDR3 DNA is TGCGCCAGCAGCTTGAGGGCAGGTTTCGAGACCCAGTACTTC. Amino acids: CASSLRAGFETQYF.

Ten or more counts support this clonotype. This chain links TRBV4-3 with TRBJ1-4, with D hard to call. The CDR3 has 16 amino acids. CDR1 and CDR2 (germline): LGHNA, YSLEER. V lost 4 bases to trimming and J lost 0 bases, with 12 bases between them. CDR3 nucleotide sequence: TGCGCCAGCAGCCGAGTCGACGGTGCAACTAATGAAAAACTGTTTTTT. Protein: CASSRVDGATNEKLFF.

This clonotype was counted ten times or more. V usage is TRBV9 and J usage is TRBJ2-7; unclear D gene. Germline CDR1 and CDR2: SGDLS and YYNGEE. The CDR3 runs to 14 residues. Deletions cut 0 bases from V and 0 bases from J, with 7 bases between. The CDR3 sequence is CASSVGGNSYEQYF. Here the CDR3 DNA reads TGTGCCAGCAGCGTAGGCGGAAACTCCTACGAGCAGTACTTC.

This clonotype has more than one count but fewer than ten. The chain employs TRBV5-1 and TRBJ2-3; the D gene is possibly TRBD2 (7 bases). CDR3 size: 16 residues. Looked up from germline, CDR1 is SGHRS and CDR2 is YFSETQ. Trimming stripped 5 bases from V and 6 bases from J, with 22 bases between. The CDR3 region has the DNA TGCGCCAGCAGTCCCCTGGGAGGGGGAGGCCCCGATACGCAGTATTTT. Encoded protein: CASSPLGGGGPDTQYF.

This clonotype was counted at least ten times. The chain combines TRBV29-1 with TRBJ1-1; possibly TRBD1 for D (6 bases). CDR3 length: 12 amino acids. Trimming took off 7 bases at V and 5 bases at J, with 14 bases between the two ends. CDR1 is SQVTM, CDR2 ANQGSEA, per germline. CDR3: CSARRDITEAFF. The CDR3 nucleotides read TGCAGCGCTCGTCGGGACATAACTGAAGCTTTCTTT.

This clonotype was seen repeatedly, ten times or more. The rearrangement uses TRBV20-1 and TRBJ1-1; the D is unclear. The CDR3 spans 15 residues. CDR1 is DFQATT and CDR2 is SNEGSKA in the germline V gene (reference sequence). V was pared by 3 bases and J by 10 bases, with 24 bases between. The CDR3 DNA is TGCAGTGCTAGGGTTCTTTTGAAATCCTTCGAAGGAGCTTTCTTT. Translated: CSARVLLKSFEGAFF.

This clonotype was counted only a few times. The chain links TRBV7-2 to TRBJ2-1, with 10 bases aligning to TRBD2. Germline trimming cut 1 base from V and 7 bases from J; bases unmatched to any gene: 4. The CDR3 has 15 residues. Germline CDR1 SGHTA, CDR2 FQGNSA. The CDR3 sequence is CASSLGSGRGNEQFF. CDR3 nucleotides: TGTGCCAGCAGCTTAGGCAGCGGGAGGGGAAATGAGCAGTTCTTC.

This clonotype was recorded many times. CDR3 sequence (DNA): TGCAGCGTGGCGGGACAGGGGAGCTCCTACGAGCAGTACTTC. The encoded protein is CSVAGQGSSYEQYF. The V call is TRBV29-1, the J call TRBJ2-7; TRBD1 matches at 10 bases. The CDR3 contains 14 residues. CDR1 and CDR2 from the germline V gene are SQVTM and ANQGSEA. The V segment lost 6 bases and the J segment 0 bases; nucleotides outside the gene matches: 5.

The CDR3 protein is CASSLESDRETQYF. The CDR3 region has the DNA TGTGCCAGCAGCTTAGAATCTGACCGGGAGACCCAGTACTTC. This chain links TRBV7-9 with TRBJ2-5, with D hard to call. Trimming removed 1 base from V and 5 bases from J, with 11 bases in between. Germline V gene data show CDR1 as SEHNR and CDR2 as FQNEAQ (reference sequence). CDR3 size: 14 residues.

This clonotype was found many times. CDR3 nucleotide sequence: TGTGCCAGCAGCGCTGAGGACAGGGCCAACTATGGCTACACCTTC. Translated, it gives CASSAEDRANYGYTF. This rearrangement joins TRBV9 to TRBJ1-2, with 8 nucleotides matching TRBD1. The CDR3 is 15 amino acids. V lost 3 bases, J lost 2 bases, and 6 bases stayed unmatched. The V gene's germline CDR1 is SGDLS and CDR2 YYNGEE.

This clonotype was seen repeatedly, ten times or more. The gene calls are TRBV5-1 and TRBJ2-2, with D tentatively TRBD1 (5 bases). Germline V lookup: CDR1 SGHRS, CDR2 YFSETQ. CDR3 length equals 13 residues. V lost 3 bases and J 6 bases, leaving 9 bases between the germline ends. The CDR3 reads CASSWGPSGELFF. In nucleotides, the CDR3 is TGCGCCAGCAGCTGGGGCCCGTCCGGGGAGCTGTTTTTT.

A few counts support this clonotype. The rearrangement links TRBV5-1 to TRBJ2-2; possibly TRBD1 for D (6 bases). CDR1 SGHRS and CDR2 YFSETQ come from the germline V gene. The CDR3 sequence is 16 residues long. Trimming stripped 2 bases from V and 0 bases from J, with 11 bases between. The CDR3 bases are TGCGCCAGCAGCTTTACAACAGGGACGAACACCGGGGAGCTGTTTTTT. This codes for CASSFTTGTNTGELFF.

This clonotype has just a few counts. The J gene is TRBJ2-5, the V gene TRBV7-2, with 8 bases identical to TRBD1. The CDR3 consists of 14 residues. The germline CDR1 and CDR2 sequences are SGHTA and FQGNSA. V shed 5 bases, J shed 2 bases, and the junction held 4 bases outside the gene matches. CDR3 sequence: CASSHRTGQETQYF. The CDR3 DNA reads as TGTGCCAGCAGCCACCGGACAGGGCAAGAGACCCAGTACTTC.

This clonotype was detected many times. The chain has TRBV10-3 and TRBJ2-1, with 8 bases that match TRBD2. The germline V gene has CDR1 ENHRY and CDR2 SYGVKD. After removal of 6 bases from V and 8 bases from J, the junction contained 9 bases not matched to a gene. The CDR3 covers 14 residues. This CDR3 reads CAIRVAREGDEQFF. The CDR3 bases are TGTGCCATCAGGGTCGCCCGGGAGGGCGATGAGCAGTTCTTC.

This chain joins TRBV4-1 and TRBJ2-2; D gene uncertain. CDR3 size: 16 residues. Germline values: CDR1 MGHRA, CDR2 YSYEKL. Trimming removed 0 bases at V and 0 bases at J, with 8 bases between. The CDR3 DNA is TGCGCCAGCAGCCAAGAACCGGGCGCGAACACCGGGGAGCTGTTTTTT. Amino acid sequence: CASSQEPGANTGELFF.

CDR3 loop: CASRTGLETQYF. The CDR3 region has the DNA TGTGCCAGCAGGACAGGATTAGAGACCCAGTACTTC. The V gene is TRBV6-2 or TRBV6-3, the J gene TRBJ2-5, with D possibly matching TRBD1 (6 bases). The length of the CDR3 is 12 residues. Trimming took off 6 bases at V and 4 bases at J, with 9 bases between the two ends. Per germline, CDR1 MNHEY and CDR2 SVGEGT.

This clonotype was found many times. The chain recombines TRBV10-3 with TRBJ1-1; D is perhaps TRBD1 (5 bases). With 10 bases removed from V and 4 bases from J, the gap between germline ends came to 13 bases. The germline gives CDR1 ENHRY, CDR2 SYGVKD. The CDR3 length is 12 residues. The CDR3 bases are TGTGCCAGTGGCAGGGCGTTCACTGAAGCTTTCTTT. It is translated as CASGRAFTEAFF.

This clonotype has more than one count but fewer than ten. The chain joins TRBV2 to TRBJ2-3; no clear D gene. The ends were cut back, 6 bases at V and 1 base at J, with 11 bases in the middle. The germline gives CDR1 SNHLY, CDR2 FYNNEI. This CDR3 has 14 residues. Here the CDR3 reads CASSLGPGTDTQYF. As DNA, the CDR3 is TGTGCCAGCAGCCTTGGACCGGGCACAGATACGCAGTATTTT.

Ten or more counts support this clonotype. CDR3 in amino acids: CSARTGGQPQHF. CDR3 nucleotides: TGCAGTGCCAGGACCGGTGGGCAGCCCCAGCATTTT. The chain is built from TRBV20-1 and TRBJ1-5; D gene ambiguous. This CDR3 spans 12 amino acids. The V and J ends lost 6 bases and 7 bases respectively, with 13 bases between them. The germline CDR1 and CDR2 sequences are DFQATT and SNEGSKA (reference sequence).

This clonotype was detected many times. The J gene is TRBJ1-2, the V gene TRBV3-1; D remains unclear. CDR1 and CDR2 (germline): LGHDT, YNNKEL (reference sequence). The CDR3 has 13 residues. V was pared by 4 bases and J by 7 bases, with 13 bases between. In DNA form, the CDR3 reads TGTGCCAGCAGCCCGGGCCCGGGATCTGGCTACACCTTC. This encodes CASSPGPGSGYTF.

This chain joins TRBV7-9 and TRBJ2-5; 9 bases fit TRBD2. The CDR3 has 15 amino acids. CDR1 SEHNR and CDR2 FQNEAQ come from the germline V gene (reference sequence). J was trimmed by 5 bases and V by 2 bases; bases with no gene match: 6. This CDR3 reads CASSLMAGGFETQYF. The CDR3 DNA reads TGTGCCAGCAGCTTAATGGCGGGAGGGTTCGAGACCCAGTACTTC.